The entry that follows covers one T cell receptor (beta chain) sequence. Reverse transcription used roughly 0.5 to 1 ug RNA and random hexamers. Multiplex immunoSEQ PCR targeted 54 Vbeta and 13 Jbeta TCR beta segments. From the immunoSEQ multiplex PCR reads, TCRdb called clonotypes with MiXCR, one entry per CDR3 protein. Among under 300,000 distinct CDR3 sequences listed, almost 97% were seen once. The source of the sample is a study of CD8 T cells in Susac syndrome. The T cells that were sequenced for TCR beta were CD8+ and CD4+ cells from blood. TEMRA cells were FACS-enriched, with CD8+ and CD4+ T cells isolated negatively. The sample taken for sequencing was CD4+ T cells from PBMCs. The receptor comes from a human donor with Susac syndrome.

The CDR3 nucleotides are TGCGCCAGCAGCTTGGCGAACAGGGGGCGCATTGGAGACGAGCAGTACTTC. Translated, it gives CASSLANRGRIGDEQYF. This chain links TRBV5-1 with TRBJ2-7; TRBD1 aligns across 9 bases. Germline CDR1 reads SGHRS; CDR2 reads YFSETQ. The trim removed 0 bases at V and 5 bases at J, leaving 12 bases unmatched. This CDR3 contains 17 residues.